One and the same sample provided the 28 T cell receptor beta chains below, sequenced in a study of T cells in Graves' hyperthyroidism and ophthalmopathy. Amplified TCR beta CDR3 regions came from RNA transcripts. When the TCR CDR3 underwent first-round RT-PCR, the HTBI primer set was used. TCRdb called the multiplex PCR reads again in MiXCR, with one record for every CDR3 protein. Found here are some 270,000 distinct CDR3 sequences, around 25% of them singletons; the top ten hold 30% to 40%. Sequenced input: blood. Source of these receptors: a woman aged 40 to 49 with Graves' ophthalmopathy.

The V call is TRBV6-1, the J call TRBJ1-2; D is ambiguous. Between the trimmed V and J ends, which lost 6 bases and 7 bases, there was a span of 18 bases. Germline CDR1 MNHNS, CDR2 SASEGT. This CDR3 spans 14 amino acids. The CDR3 is CASRVGPGSTGYTF. The CDR3 region has the DNA TGTGCCAGCAGAGTCGGTCCCGGGTCGACTGGCTACACCTTC.

This clonotype was counted ten times or more. The rearrangement uses TRBV5-1 and TRBJ2-2, with D tentatively TRBD1 (5 bases). V shed 3 bases and J shed 6 bases, with 15 bases lying between them. The CDR3 loop spans 15 amino acids. Germline V gene lookup returns CDR1 SGHRS and CDR2 YFSETQ. CDR3 sequence: CASSSQPVGAGELFF. The CDR3 region has the DNA TGCGCCAGCAGCTCCCAACCCGTAGGGGCCGGGGAGCTGTTTTTT.

This clonotype was seen a handful of times. The rearrangement links TRBV12-3 or TRBV12-4 to TRBJ2-7; D remains unclear. The length of the CDR3 is 13 residues. V was pared by 2 bases and J by 6 bases, with 11 bases between. The CDR3 sequence is CASSLFSSGEQYF. DNA of the CDR3: TGTGCCAGCAGTTTATTTTCCTCAGGCGAGCAGTACTTC.

This clonotype was seen repeatedly, ten times or more. The genes are TRBV6-5 and TRBJ2-7; 7 bases agree with TRBD1. CDR3 size: 15 residues. CDR1 is MNHEY and CDR2 is SVGAGI in the germline V gene. With 4 bases clipped from V and 0 bases from J, the junction kept 6 bases outside the gene matches. CDR3 coding DNA: TGTGCCAGCAGTTCTACAGGGGCCAGCTCCTACGAGCAGTACTTC. This codes for CASSSTGASSYEQYF.

In this sample, this clonotype turned up many times. The chain joins TRBV7-3 to TRBJ2-5; no clear D gene. The CDR3 has 14 residues. Looked up from germline, CDR1 is SGHTA and CDR2 is FQGTGA. The ends were cut back, 7 bases at V and 2 bases at J, with 14 bases in the middle. For the CDR3, the DNA is TGTGCCAGCACCCCCCTCGAAATACAAGAGACCCAGTACTTC. The encoded protein is CASTPLEIQETQYF.

This rearrangement joins TRBV9 to TRBJ2-6; D ambiguous. V was pared by 0 bases and J by 0 bases, with 7 bases between. The germline CDR1 and CDR2 sequences are SGDLS and YYNGEE. This CDR3 is built from 16 residues. The CDR3 here is CASSVDPLSGANVLTF. The CDR3 bases are TGTGCCAGCAGCGTAGACCCCCTCTCTGGGGCCAACGTCCTGACTTTC.

In this sample, this clonotype turned up many times. The chain combines TRBV29-1 with TRBJ2-7, with D tentatively TRBD2 (5 bases). Trimming stripped 4 bases from V and 0 bases from J, with 16 bases between. CDR1 SQVTM and CDR2 ANQGSEA come from the germline V gene. The CDR3 is made up of 15 amino acids. CDR3 protein: CSVAGRGSSSYEQYF. The CDR3 DNA reads as TGCAGCGTTGCTGGGCGCGGGTCGAGCTCCTACGAGCAGTACTTC.

This clonotype appeared many times. This chain joins TRBV29-1 and TRBJ2-7, with TRBD2 identical over 7 bases. CDR3 length: 12 amino acids. The germline CDR1 and CDR2 sequences are SQVTM and ANQGSEA. V shed 5 bases and J 7 bases; nucleotides not matched to a gene: 8. CDR3 sequence (DNA): TGCAGCGTTTATAGCGGGCCCAGGGAGCAGTACTTC. Its protein product is CSVYSGPREQYF.

In its sample, this clonotype was seen once. This rearrangement joins TRBV27 to TRBJ1-2, with D perhaps TRBD1 (6 bases). The germline V gene has CDR1 MNHEY and CDR2 SMNVEV (reference sequence). The V and J ends lost 4 bases and 4 bases respectively, with 13 bases between them. The CDR3 has 14 residues. CDR3 residues: CASSSRDTLYGYTF. The CDR3 DNA reads as TGTGCCAGCAGTTCCCGGGACACCCTCTATGGCTACACCTTC.

This clonotype was found a few times. This chain uses TRBV25-1 with TRBJ2-5; 9 positions agree with TRBD1. V shed 1 base, J shed 5 bases, and the junction held 5 bases outside the gene matches. The length of the CDR3 is 15 residues. Germline loops: CDR1 MGHDK, CDR2 SYGVNS. The CDR3 DNA is TGTGCCAGCAGTGAATGGGGACAGGGAGGGGAGACCCAGTACTTC. Translating it yields CASSEWGQGGETQYF.

The chain is built from TRBV11-2 and TRBJ2-2; no clear D. The CDR3 length is 16 residues. Germline V CDR1 and CDR2: SGHAT, FQNNGV. Trimming left V 2 bases short and J 3 bases short, with 13 bases between. CDR3 DNA sequence: TGTGCCAGCAGCTTACTACGAACCCCTTACACCGGGGAGCTGTTTTTT. Translating gives CASSLLRTPYTGELFF. The complete variable domain, with remaining parts taken from reference TRBV11-2 and TRBJ2-2, reads EAGVAQSPRYKIIEKRQSVAFWCNPISGHATLYWYQQILGQGPKLLIQFQNNGVVDDSQLPKDRFSAERLKGVDSTLKIQPAKLEDSAVYLCASSLLRTPYTGELFFGEGSRLTVL.

This clonotype has more than one count but fewer than ten. V usage is TRBV5-1 and J usage is TRBJ2-2, with D possibly TRBD1 on 6 matching bases. The CDR3 has 17 amino acids. Trimming removed 1 base from V and 1 base from J, with 14 bases in between. CDR1 SGHRS and CDR2 YFSETQ come from the germline V gene. The CDR3 DNA reads TGCGCCAGCAGCTTGACCGAGGTACAGGGGAACACCGGGGAGCTGTTTTTT. Translation: CASSLTEVQGNTGELFF.

At least ten counts were recorded for this clonotype. This chain joins TRBV24-1 and TRBJ2-7; weak D call: TRBD1 (5 bases). Per germline, CDR1 KGHDR and CDR2 SFDVKD. The ends were cut back, 2 bases at V and 6 bases at J, with 7 bases in the middle. The CDR3 loop spans 12 amino acids. This CDR3 is CATSDSRGEQYF. CDR3 DNA sequence: TGTGCCACCAGTGATTCAAGGGGCGAGCAGTACTTC.

The rearrangement joins TRBV19 to TRBJ1-5, with D possibly TRBD1 on 5 matching bases. The CDR3 extends over 16 amino acids. V gave up 7 bases and J gave up 1 base, with 17 bases separating them. Germline CDR1 and CDR2: LNHDA and SQIVND (reference sequence). For the CDR3, the DNA is TGTGCCAGTACCAAGCATAAGGGGTCCAGCAATCAGCCCCAGCATTTT. This gives the protein CASTKHKGSSNQPQHF.

This clonotype was counted ten times or more. The rearrangement joins TRBV24-1 to TRBJ2-7; 10 bases align to TRBD1. The CDR3 totals 15 residues. The junction had 4 bases not matched to a gene; V was cut back by 4 bases and J by 2 bases. Germline V lookup: CDR1 KGHDR, CDR2 SFDVKD. The CDR3 DNA follows: TGTGCCACCAGTGACCCCGGGACAGGGGCCTACGAGCAGTACTTC. It codes for CATSDPGTGAYEQYF.

This clonotype has ten or more counts. The chain recombines TRBV7-8 with TRBJ2-7; 9 nucleotides line up with TRBD2. Germline lookup yields CDR1 SGHVS and CDR2 FQNEAQ. This CDR3 is 15 amino acids long. Trimming removed 8 bases from V and 0 bases from J; junction bases left unmatched: 8. The CDR3: CASGIAGDFSYEQYF. In DNA form, the CDR3 reads TGTGCCAGCGGAATAGCGGGAGACTTCTCCTACGAGCAGTACTTC.

This clonotype was detected many times. The J gene is TRBJ2-7, the V gene TRBV6-1; tentatively, D is TRBD2 (6 bases). V lost 0 bases and J lost 3, with 9 bases in between. In germline, CDR1 is MNHNS, CDR2 SASEGT. The CDR3 totals 14 residues. The CDR3 loop reads CASSEAEGYYEQYF. CDR3 DNA: TGTGCCAGCAGTGAAGCGGAGGGGTACTACGAGCAGTACTTC.

This clonotype has a count of ten or more. Written as DNA, the CDR3 is TGTGCCAGCAGTCCCCTAGCGGGAGGGCAATCTGGGGCCAACGTCCTGACTTTC. Protein product: CASSPLAGGQSGANVLTF. The chain combines TRBV12-3 or TRBV12-4 with TRBJ2-6; 12 bases match TRBD2. The CDR3 length is 18 residues. V shed 5 bases and J 1 base; nucleotides not matched to a gene: 6.

The chain has TRBV28 and TRBJ2-7; no firm D call. V lost 1 base and J lost 6, with 7 bases in between. Germline V CDR1 and CDR2: MDHEN, SYDVKM. The CDR3 covers 12 residues. CDR3 region: CASSLSSPEQYF. The CDR3 nucleotides are TGTGCCAGCAGTTTATCTTCTCCCGAGCAGTACTTC. The complete variable domain, with remaining parts taken from reference TRBV28 and TRBJ2-7, reads DVKVTQSSRYLVKRTGEKVFLECVQDMDHENMFWYRQDPGLGLRLIYFSYDVKMKEKGDIPEGYSVSREKKERFSLILESASTNQTSMYLCASSLSSPEQYFGPGTRLTVT.

This clonotype has ten or more counts. Relative to the germline gene, one junction end is altered; a read error may explain this. The chain has TRBV5-1 and TRBJ2-5; no firm D call. CDR1 SGHRS and CDR2 YFSETQ come from the germline V gene. The CDR3 loop spans 13 amino acids. The CDR3 nucleotides are TGTGCCAGCAGCCTGGACCCACAAGAGACCCAGTACTTC. Protein product: CASSLDPQETQYF.

Many counts were recorded for this clonotype. CDR3 nucleotides: TGCAGCGTTGAGGCAGGGCCCCTTGAAGCTTTCTTT. This translates into CSVEAGPLEAFF. The chain uses TRBV29-1 and TRBJ1-1; D is perhaps TRBD1 (5 bases). Germline CDR1 is SQVTM and CDR2 is ANQGSEA. V lost 3 bases to trimming and J lost 7 bases, with 12 bases between them. The CDR3 loop spans 12 amino acids.

This clonotype was observed at least ten times. This chain links TRBV30 with TRBJ2-7; the D call may be TRBD1 or TRBD2 (7 bases each). V dropped 2 bases and J dropped 3 bases, with 14 bases sitting between them. The CDR3 covers 14 residues. CDR1 is GTSNPN and CDR2 is SVGIG in the germline V gene (reference sequence). CDR3 sequence reads: CAWSSQGGYYEQYF. For the CDR3, the DNA is TGTGCCTGGAGTTCCCAGGGGGGGTACTACGAGCAGTACTTC.

This clonotype was counted many times. The V call is TRBV28, the J call TRBJ2-2, with 9 bases aligning to TRBD2. Per germline, CDR1 MDHEN and CDR2 SYDVKM. This CDR3 is 16 amino acids long. V gave up 5 bases and J gave up 4 bases; unmatched junction bases: 8. The CDR3 nucleotides read TGTGCCAGCAGTGTACAGCGGGAGGCCCTCACCGGGGAGCTGTTTTTT. This encodes CASSVQREALTGELFF.

The V call is TRBV12-3 or TRBV12-4, the J call TRBJ2-7, with D possibly matching TRBD2 (6 bases). V lost 5 bases and J lost 1, with 15 bases in between. This CDR3 contains 15 residues. The CDR3 here is CASSPPGGRSYEQYF. CDR3 bases: TGTGCCAGCAGTCCCCCCGGGGGTAGGTCCTACGAGCAGTACTTC.

This clonotype appeared many times. This chain uses TRBV27 with TRBJ1-5; a possible D gene is TRBD1 (5 bases). The CDR3 is made up of 16 amino acids. V was trimmed by 0 bases and J by 1 base, leaving 10 bases between them. Germline V lookup: CDR1 MNHEY, CDR2 SMNVEV (reference sequence). Written as DNA, the CDR3 is TGTGCCAGCAGTTTATCAGCCGGACAAAGCAATCAGCCCCAGCATTTT. Translating gives CASSLSAGQSNQPQHF.

Ten or more counts support this clonotype. The rearrangement uses TRBV5-1 and TRBJ2-7; 13 nucleotides agree with TRBD2. V gave up 0 bases and J gave up 7 bases; unmatched junction bases: 10. Germline V gene data show CDR1 as SGHRS and CDR2 as YFSETQ. This CDR3 has 17 amino acids. The chain's CDR3 is CASSLVRGTSGIREQYF. CDR3 in DNA: TGCGCCAGCAGCTTGGTCAGGGGGACTAGCGGGATTCGGGAGCAGTACTTC. The full variable domain, its missing parts supplied by reference TRBV5-1 and TRBJ2-7, is KAGVTQTPRYLIKTRGQQVTLSCSPISGHRSVSWYQQTPGQGLQFLFEYFSETQRNKGNFPGRFSGRQFSNSRSEMNVSTLELGDSALYLCASSLVRGTSGIREQYFGPGTRLTVT.

This clonotype has at least ten counts. The V and J genes are TRBV2 and TRBJ2-7, with D maybe TRBD2 (5 bases). CDR1 is SNHLY and CDR2 is FYNNEI in the germline V gene. V dropped 6 bases and J dropped 0 bases, with 9 bases sitting between them. The CDR3 sequence is 13 residues long. The CDR3 here is CASRDFHSYEQYF. CDR3 nucleotides: TGTGCCAGCAGGGACTTTCACTCCTACGAGCAGTACTTC. Variable domain in full (rest from reference TRBV2 and TRBJ2-7): EPEVTQTPSHQVTQMGQEVILRCVPISNHLYFYWYRQILGQKVEFLVSFYNNEISEKSEIFDDQFSVERPDGSNFTLKIRSTKLEDSAMYFCASRDFHSYEQYFGPGTRLTVT.

V is TRBV20-1 and J is TRBJ1-2; 10 nucleotides align to TRBD1. CDR3 length equals 12 residues. CDR1 and CDR2 (germline): DFQATT, SNEGSKA (reference sequence). V shed 7 bases, J shed 3 bases, and the junction held 2 bases outside the gene matches. CDR3 sequence reads: CSVGTGDYGYTF. In nucleotides, the CDR3 is TGCAGTGTAGGGACAGGGGACTATGGCTACACCTTC.